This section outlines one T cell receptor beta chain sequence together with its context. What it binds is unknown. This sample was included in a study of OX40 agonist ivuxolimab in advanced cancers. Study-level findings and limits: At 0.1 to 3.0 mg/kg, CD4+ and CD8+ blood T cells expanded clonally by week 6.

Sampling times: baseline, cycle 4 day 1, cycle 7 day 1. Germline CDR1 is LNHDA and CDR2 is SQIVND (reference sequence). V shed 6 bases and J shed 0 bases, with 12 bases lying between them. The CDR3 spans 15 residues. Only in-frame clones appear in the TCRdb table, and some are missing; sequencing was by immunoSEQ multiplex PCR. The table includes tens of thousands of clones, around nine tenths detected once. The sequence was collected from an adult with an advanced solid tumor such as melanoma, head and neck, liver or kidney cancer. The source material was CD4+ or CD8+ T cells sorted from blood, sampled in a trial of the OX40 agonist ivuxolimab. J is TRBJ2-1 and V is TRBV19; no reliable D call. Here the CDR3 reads CASSSPDRSYNEQFF. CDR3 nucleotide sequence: TGTGCCAGTAGCTCCCCGGACCGCTCCTACAATGAGCAGTTCTTC. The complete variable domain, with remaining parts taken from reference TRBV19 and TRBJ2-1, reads DGGITQSPKYLFRKEGQNVTLSCEQNLNHDAMYWYRQDPGQGLRLIYYSQIVNDFQKGDIAEGYSVSREKKESFPLTVTSAQKNPTAFYLCASSSPDRSYNEQFFGPGTRLTVL.